This is a list of T cell receptor beta chains from one sample in a study of long-term antiretroviral therapy in people with HIV. Only in-frame clones appear in the TCRdb table, and some are missing; sequencing was by immunoSEQ multiplex PCR. Of about 36,000 clones in the sample, around three quarters were seen once. This specimen consisted of unsorted PBMCs, obtained 3.4 years after starting antiretroviral therapy. These TCRs come from a man aged 25 to 45 with HIV. Both conserved end residues are part of each CDR3. Each record gives: J gene, clone size, D gene, V gene, CDR3 DNA, CDR3 protein. D genes are given only for firm matches. Rows give clone size only sometimes, using once, few, many, or a class for an expanded clone.

J: TRBJ2-1
size: once
D: TRBD2
V: TRBV4-3
DNA: TGCGCCAGCAGCTCCCGATCTAGCGGGAATTGGAATGAGCAGTTCTTC
CDR3: CASSSRSSGNWNEQFF

J: TRBJ1-1
size: few
D: NA
V: TRBV6-5
DNA: TGTGCCAGCAGTTACACTGGGGGTCGACGAACTGAAGCTTTCTTT
CDR3: CASSYTGGRRTEAFF

J: TRBJ2-2
size: NA
D: NA
V: TRBV29-1
DNA: TGCAGCGCTGGGACGTCGAACACCGGGGAGCTGTTTTTT
CDR3: CSAGTSNTGELFF

J: TRBJ1-1
size: NA
D: NA
V: TRBV6-6
DNA: TGTGCCGCGGGGCATGAAGCTTTCTTT
CDR3: CAAGHEAFF

J: TRBJ2-7
size: few
D: TRBD1
V: TRBV23-1
DNA: TGCGCCAGCAGTCAAGGGACAGGGGCCCTCTACGAGCAGTACTTC
CDR3: CASSQGTGALYEQYF

J: TRBJ1-1
size: NA
D: NA
V: TRBV7-9
DNA: TGTGCCAGCAGCTTAGTGCAGGGGAGGAACACTGAAGCTTTCTTT
CDR3: CASSLVQGRNTEAFF

J: TRBJ1-1
size: few
D: TRBD1
V: TRBV5-1
DNA: TGCGCCAGCAGCTTGGGGGACAGGGGCATCACTGAAGCTTTCTTT
CDR3: CASSLGDRGITEAFF

J: TRBJ2-1
size: NA
D: NA
V: TRBV4-1
DNA: TGCGCCAGCAGCCCAACCGGCGGTTCCTACAATGAGCAGTTCTTC
CDR3: CASSPTGGSYNEQFF

J: TRBJ2-7
size: once
D: NA
V: TRBV10-2
DNA: TGCGCCAGCAGTGAGAGGGGGGGAGCCTACGAGCAGTACTTC
CDR3: CASSERGGAYEQYF

J: TRBJ2-1
size: NA
D: NA
V: TRBV7-9
DNA: TGTGCCAGCAGCTTAATGCGGGTACCTGGGTATGAGCAGTTCTTC
CDR3: CASSLMRVPGYEQFF

J: TRBJ1-2
size: NA
D: TRBD1
V: TRBV7-2
DNA: TGTGCCAGCAGCCCCGACAGGGTACCCTATGGCTACACCTTC
CDR3: CASSPDRVPYGYTF

J: TRBJ2-2
size: NA
D: TRBD2
V: TRBV11-2
DNA: TGTGCCAGCAGTCGACTAGCGGGAGGAAGCGGGGAGCTGTTTTTT
CDR3: CASSRLAGGSGELFF

J: TRBJ2-7
size: once
D: NA
V: TRBV28
DNA: TGTGCCAGCAGTTTTTGGGCGTCGAACGAGCAGTACTTC
CDR3: CASSFWASNEQYF

J: TRBJ2-6
size: NA
D: NA
V: TRBV5-1
DNA: TGCGCCAGCAGCTTGGAGCCAGTTGGTAGCTCTGGGGCCAACGTCCTGACTTTC
CDR3: CASSLEPVGSSGANVLTF

J: TRBJ1-2
size: NA
D: TRBD1
V: TRBV18
DNA: TGTGCCAGCTCACCCGGGACAGGGGGCGGTGATGGCTACACCTTC
CDR3: CASSPGTGGGDGYTF

J: TRBJ2-2
size: NA
D: NA
V: TRBV30
DNA: TGTGCCTGGAGAGAAGATAGAAACACCGGGGAGCTGTTTTTT
CDR3: CAWREDRNTGELFF

J: TRBJ2-2
size: NA
D: TRBD2
V: TRBV5-1
DNA: TGCGCCAGCAGCTTAACTAGCGGGAGCACCGGGGAGCTGTTTTTT
CDR3: CASSLTSGSTGELFF

J: TRBJ2-1
size: few
D: TRBD2
V: TRBV5-1
DNA: TGCGCCAGCAGCTTGGTGGGCGGGGAGGGTGAGCAGTTCTTC
CDR3: CASSLVGGEGEQFF

J: TRBJ2-7
size: NA
D: TRBD2
V: TRBV7-8
DNA: TGTGCCAGCAGCTTAGAGACTAGCGGGAGCCACGAGCAGTACTTC
CDR3: CASSLETSGSHEQYF

J: TRBJ2-7
size: once
D: TRBD1
V: TRBV5-4
DNA: TGTGCCAGCAGCACCCGGGACAGGGATTCCGAGCAGTACTTC
CDR3: CASSTRDRDSEQYF

J: TRBJ1-2
size: NA
D: NA
V: TRBV7-2
DNA: TGTGCCAGCAGCTTTTCTGGGGGCGCAATCCCCACCCTCGGGGGCTACACCTTC
CDR3: CASSFSGGAIPTLGGYTF

J: TRBJ2-1
size: NA
D: NA
V: TRBV6-6
DNA: TGTGCCAGCAGTTACCCCGGCAGGGCCCAGTTCTTC
CDR3: CASSYPGRAQFF

J: TRBJ2-2
size: few
D: NA
V: TRBV25-1
DNA: TGTGCCAGCAGCCCCGGAGGGGCCGGGGAGCTGTTTTTT
CDR3: CASSPGGAGELFF

J: TRBJ2-3
size: NA
D: TRBD2
V: TRBV7-6
DNA: TGTGCCAGCAGCCCGTTAGCGGGAGAGGGCACAGATACGCAGTATTTT
CDR3: CASSPLAGEGTDTQYF

J: TRBJ2-1
size: NA
D: TRBD2
V: TRBV7-2
DNA: TGTGCCAGCAGCTTCTTTAGCGGGAGTGAGCAGTTCTTC
CDR3: CASSFFSGSEQFF

J: TRBJ1-4
size: NA
D: TRBD1
V: TRBV19
DNA: TGTGCCAGTAGTATTCGGGACAGGGGGCGAAAACTCAATGAAAAACTGTTTTTT
CDR3: CASSIRDRGRKLNEKLFF

J: TRBJ2-3
size: NA
D: NA
V: TRBV7-2
DNA: TGTGCCAGCAGCTCACTAGCAGCTAGCACAGATACGCAGTATTTT
CDR3: CASSSLAASTDTQYF

J: TRBJ1-2
size: few
D: NA
V: TRBV4-3
DNA: TGCGCCAGCAGCCAAGACCGGTTGACCTATGGCTACACCTTC
CDR3: CASSQDRLTYGYTF

J: TRBJ1-5
size: once
D: NA
V: TRBV27
DNA: TGTGCCAGCAGGGGATCTGGCTATAGTCAGCCCCAGCATTTT
CDR3: CASRGSGYSQPQHF

J: TRBJ2-4
size: NA
D: NA
V: TRBV5-1
DNA: TGCGCCAGCAGCTTGGGATCGGCCGGGCAAAACATTCAGTACTTC
CDR3: CASSLGSAGQNIQYF

J: TRBJ1-2
size: NA
D: NA
V: TRBV7-2
DNA: TGTGCCAGCAGCTTAGGATCCACAGGGTCAGGGGGCTACACCTTC
CDR3: CASSLGSTGSGGYTF

J: TRBJ2-7
size: NA
D: NA
V: TRBV15
DNA: TGTGCCACCAGCATAGGTGCGGGTTACGAGCAGTACTTC
CDR3: CATSIGAGYEQYF

J: TRBJ1-3
size: few
D: NA
V: TRBV18
DNA: TGTGCCAGCTCACCCGACTCTGGAAACACCATATATTTT
CDR3: CASSPDSGNTIYF

J: TRBJ1-5
size: NA
D: NA
V: TRBV2
DNA: TGTGCCAGCAGTGAGAGGGAGTATCAGCCCCAGCATTTT
CDR3: CASSEREYQPQHF

J: TRBJ1-2
size: NA
D: TRBD1
V: TRBV27
DNA: TGTGCCAGCAGTTTATTCCACCCGGGACAGGGAAGTGGCTACACCTTC
CDR3: CASSLFHPGQGSGYTF

J: TRBJ1-5
size: NA
D: TRBD1
V: TRBV28
DNA: TGTGCCAGCAGCTCGGACAGGGGGCTTAGTCAGCCCCAGCATTTT
CDR3: CASSSDRGLSQPQHF

J: TRBJ2-7
size: NA
D: NA
V: TRBV28
DNA: TGTGCCAGCAGTTTTTTAAAGGGGGTCTACGAGCAGTACTTC
CDR3: CASSFLKGVYEQYF